This T cell receptor beta chain was identified during a study of identical twins' blood T cells. Across the whole study: Roughly six alpha and roughly six beta libraries together yielded 45 million or so reads. Study-level results: Mainly, cloneset size products determined shared clonotypes, twins included.

Study processing details: Each donor had about 90,000 to nearly 500,000 clonotypes. Each CDR3 protein gets one entry after TCRdb re-called the 5' RACE reads with MiXCR. These V and J calls originate from TCRdb's pipeline instead of the authors' own analysis. The table shows a few hundred thousand distinct CDR3 sequences, with about 28% occurring only once. In the case of this clonotype: The antigen is unknown.

V was trimmed by 0 bases and J by 5 bases, leaving 6 bases between them. CDR1 SGDLS and CDR2 YYNGEE come from the germline V gene. This CDR3 has 13 amino acids. Reared together, all three twin pairs probably met the same infectious agents and vaccines. The chain recombines TRBV9 with TRBJ2-1; D is ambiguous. The TCR comes from a woman aged 18 to 55 in good health. Material for sequencing was PBMCs. CDR3 sequence (DNA): TGTGCCAGCAGCGTAGGTCCTGACAATGAGCAGTTCTTC. Translation: CASSVGPDNEQFF.